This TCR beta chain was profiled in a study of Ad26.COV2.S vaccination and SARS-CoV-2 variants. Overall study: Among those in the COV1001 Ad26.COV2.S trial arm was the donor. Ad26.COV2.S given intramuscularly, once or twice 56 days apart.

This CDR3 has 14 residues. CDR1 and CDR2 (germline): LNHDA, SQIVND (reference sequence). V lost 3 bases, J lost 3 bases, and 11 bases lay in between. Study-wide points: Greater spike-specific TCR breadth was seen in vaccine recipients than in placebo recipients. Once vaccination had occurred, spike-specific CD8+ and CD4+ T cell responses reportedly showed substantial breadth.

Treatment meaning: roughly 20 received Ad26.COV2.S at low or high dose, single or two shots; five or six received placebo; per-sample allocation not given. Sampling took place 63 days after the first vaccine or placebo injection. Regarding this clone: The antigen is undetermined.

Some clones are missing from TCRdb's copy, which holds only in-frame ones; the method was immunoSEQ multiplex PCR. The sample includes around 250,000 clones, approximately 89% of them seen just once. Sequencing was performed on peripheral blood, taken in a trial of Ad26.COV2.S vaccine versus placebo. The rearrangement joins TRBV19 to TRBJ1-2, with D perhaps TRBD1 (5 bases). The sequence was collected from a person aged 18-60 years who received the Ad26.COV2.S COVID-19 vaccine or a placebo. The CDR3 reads CASSIVGVDYGYTF. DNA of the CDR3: TGTGCCAGTAGTATTGTAGGGGTGGACTATGGCTACACCTTC. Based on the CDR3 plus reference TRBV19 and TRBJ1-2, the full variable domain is DGGITQSPKYLFRKEGQNVTLSCEQNLNHDAMYWYRQDPGQGLRLIYYSQIVNDFQKGDIAEGYSVSREKKESFPLTVTSAQKNPTAFYLCASSIVGVDYGYTFGSGTRLTVV.